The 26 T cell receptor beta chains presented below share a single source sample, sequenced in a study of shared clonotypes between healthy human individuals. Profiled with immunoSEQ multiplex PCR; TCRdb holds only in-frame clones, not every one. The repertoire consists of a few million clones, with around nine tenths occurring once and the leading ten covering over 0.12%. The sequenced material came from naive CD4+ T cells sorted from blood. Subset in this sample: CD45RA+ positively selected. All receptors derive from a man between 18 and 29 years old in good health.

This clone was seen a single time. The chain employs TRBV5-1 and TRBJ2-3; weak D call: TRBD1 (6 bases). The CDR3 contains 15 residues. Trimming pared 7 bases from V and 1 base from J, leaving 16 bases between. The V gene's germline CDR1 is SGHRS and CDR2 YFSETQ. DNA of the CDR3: TGCGCCAGCTCAATGGGGGCCGGCGGCACAGATACGCAGTATTTT. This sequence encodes CASSMGAGGTDTQYF.

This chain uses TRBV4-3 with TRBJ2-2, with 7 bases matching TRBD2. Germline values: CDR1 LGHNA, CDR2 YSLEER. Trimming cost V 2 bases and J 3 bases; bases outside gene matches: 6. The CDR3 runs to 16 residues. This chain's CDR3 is CASSQSGDSYTGELFF. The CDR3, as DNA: TGCGCCAGCAGCCAAAGCGGGGACTCCTACACCGGGGAGCTGTTTTTT.

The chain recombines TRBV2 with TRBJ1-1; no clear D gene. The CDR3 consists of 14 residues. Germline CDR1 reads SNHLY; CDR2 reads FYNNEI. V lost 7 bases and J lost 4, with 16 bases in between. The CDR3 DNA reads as TGTGCCAGCATGACTATGGACCTCGGCACTGAAGCTTTCTTT. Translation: CASMTMDLGTEAFF.

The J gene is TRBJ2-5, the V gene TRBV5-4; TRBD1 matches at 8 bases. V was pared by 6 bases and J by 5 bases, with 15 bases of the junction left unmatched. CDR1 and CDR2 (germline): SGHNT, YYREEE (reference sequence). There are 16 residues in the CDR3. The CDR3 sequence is CASIDRGYGLVETQYF. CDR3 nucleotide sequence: TGTGCCAGCATAGACAGGGGATACGGGTTGGTGGAGACCCAGTACTTC.

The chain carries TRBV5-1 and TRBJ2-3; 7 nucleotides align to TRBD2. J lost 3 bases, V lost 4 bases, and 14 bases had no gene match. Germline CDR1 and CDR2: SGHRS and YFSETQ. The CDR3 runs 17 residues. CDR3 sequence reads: CASSASGGWGMTDTQYF. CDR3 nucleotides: TGCGCCAGCAGCGCTAGCGGAGGGTGGGGTATGACAGATACGCAGTATTTT.

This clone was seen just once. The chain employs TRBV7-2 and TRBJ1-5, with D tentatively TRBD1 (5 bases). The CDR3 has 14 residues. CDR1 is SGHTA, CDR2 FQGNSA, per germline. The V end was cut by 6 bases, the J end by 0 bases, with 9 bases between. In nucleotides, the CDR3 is TGTGCCAGCAGACAGGCCAATAGCAATCAGCCCCAGCATTTT. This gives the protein CASRQANSNQPQHF.

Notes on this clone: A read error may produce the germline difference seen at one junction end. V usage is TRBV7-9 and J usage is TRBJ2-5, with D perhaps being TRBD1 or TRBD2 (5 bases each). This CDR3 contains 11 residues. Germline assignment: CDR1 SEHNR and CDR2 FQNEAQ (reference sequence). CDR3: CASSLGDPGHF. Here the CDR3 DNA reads TGTGCCAGCAGCTTAGGGGACCCGGGCCACTTC.

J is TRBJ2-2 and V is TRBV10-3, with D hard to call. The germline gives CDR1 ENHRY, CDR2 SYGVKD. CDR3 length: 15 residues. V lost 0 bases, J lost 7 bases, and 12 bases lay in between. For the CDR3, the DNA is TGTGCCATCAGTGAGTCGACTCGTGGGGACGGGGAGCTGTTTTTT. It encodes CAISESTRGDGELFF.

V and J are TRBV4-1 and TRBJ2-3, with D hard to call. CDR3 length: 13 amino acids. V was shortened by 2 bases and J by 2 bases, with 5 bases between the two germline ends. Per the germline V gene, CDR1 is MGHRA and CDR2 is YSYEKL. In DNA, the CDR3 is TGCGCCAGCAGCCAACGCTACACAGATACGCAGTATTTT. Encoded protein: CASSQRYTDTQYF.

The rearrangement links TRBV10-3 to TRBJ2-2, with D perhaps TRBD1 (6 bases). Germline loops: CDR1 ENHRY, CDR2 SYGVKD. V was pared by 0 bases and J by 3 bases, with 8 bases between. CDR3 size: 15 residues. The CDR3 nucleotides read TGTGCCATCAGTGAGTCGCAGGGGTACACCGGGGAGCTGTTTTTT. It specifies CAISESQGYTGELFF.

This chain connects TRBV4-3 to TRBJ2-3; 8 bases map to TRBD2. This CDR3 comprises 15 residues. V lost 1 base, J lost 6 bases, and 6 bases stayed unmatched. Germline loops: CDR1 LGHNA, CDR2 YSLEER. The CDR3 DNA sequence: TGCGCCAGCAGCCAAGGAGGGACTAGTTCGGATACGCAGTATTTT. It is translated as CASSQGGTSSDTQYF.

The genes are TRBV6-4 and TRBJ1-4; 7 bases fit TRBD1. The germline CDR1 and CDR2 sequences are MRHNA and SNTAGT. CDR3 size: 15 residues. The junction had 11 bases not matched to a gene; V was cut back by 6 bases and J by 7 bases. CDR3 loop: CASSAQGGAGEKLFF. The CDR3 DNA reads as TGTGCCAGCAGCGCCCAAGGGGGCGCCGGTGAAAAACTGTTTTTT.

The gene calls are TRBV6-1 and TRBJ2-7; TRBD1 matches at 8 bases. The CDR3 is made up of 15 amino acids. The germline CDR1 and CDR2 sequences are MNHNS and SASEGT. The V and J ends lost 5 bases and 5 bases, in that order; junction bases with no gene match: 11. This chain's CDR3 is CASSRRQGYIDEQYF. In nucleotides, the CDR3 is TGTGCCAGCAGTCGACGACAGGGGTATATCGACGAGCAGTACTTC.

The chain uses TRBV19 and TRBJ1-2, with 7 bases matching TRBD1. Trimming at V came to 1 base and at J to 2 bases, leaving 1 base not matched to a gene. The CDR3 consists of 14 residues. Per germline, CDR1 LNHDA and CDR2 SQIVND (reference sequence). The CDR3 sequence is CASSIGRGNYGYTF. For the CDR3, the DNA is TGTGCCAGTAGTATAGGCAGGGGGAACTATGGCTACACCTTC.

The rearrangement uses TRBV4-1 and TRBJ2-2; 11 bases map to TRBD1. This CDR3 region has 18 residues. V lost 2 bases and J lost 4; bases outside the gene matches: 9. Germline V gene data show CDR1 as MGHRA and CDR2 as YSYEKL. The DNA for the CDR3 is TGCGCCAGCAGCCAACCAATCGGGACAGGGGGACCCACCGGGGAGCTGTTTTTT. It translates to CASSQPIGTGGPTGELFF.

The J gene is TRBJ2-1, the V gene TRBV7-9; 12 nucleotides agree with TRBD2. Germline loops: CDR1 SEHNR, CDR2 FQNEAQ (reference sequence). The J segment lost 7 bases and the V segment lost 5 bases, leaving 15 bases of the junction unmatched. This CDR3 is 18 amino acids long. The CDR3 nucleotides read TGTGCCAGCAGCCCCCGGCGACTAGCGGGAGTAGGTAGGAATGAGCAGTTCTTC. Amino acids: CASSPRRLAGVGRNEQFF.

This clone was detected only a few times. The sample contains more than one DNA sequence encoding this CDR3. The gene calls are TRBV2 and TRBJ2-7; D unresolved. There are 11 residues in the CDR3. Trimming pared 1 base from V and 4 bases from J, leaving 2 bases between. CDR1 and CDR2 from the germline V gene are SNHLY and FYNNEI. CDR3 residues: CASSEVYEQYF. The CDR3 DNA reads TGTGCCAGCAGTGAAGTGTACGAGCAGTACTTC.

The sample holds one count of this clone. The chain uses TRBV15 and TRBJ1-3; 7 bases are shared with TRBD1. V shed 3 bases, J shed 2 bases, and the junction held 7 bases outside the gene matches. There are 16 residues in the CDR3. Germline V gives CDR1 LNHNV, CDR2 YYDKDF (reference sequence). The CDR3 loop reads CATSSQGEVPGNTIYF. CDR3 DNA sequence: TGTGCCACCAGCAGTCAGGGGGAGGTTCCTGGAAACACCATATATTTT. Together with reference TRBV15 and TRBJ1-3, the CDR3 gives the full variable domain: DAMVIQNPRYQVTQFGKPVTLSCSQTLNHNVMYWYQQKSSQAPKLLFHYYDKDFNNEADTPDNFQSRRPNTSFCFLDIRSPGLGDTAMYLCATSSQGEVPGNTIYFGEGSWLTVV.

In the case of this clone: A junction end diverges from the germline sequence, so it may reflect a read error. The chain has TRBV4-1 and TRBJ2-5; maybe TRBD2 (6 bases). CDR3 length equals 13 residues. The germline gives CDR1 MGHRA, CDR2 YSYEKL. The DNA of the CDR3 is TGCGCCAGTAGCCCGGGGGTTGGAGAGACCCAGTACTTC. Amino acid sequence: CASSPGVGETQYF.

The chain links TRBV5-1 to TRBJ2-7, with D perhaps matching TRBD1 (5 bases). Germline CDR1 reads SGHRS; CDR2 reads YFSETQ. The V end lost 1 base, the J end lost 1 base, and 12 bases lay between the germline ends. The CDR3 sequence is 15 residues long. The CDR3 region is CASSLRADTSYEQYF. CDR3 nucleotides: TGCGCCAGCAGCTTGCGCGCGGACACATCCTACGAGCAGTACTTC.

This chain's CDR3 is CANPRRGLASFSSYEQYF. The CDR3 DNA reads TGTGCCAACCCAAGGCGGGGACTAGCGTCCTTTAGCTCCTACGAGCAGTACTTC. This chain links TRBV2 with TRBJ2-7; 10 bases are a match to TRBD2. This CDR3 has 18 residues. Germline assignment: CDR1 SNHLY and CDR2 FYNNEI. After removal of 10 bases from V and 0 bases from J, the junction contained 18 bases not matched to a gene.

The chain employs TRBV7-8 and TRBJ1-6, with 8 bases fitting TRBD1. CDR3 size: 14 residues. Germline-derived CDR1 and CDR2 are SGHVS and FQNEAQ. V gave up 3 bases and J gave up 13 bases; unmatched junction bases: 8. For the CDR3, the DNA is TGTGCCAGCAGCTTTTTTCAGGGGGCCGGGCCCCTCCACTTT. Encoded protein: CASSFFQGAGPLHF.

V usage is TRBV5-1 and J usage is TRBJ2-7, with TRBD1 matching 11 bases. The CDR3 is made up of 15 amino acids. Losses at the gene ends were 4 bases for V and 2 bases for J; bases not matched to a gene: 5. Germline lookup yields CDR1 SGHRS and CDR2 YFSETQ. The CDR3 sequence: CASSRQGQGAYEQYF. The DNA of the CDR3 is TGCGCCAGCAGCCGCCAGGGACAGGGGGCCTACGAGCAGTACTTC.

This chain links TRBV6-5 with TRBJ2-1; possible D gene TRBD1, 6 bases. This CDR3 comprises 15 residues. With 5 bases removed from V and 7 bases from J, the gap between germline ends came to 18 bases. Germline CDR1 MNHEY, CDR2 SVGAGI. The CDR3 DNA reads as TGTGCCAGCAGTAGGGGGACAAAATGGGGGAATGAGCAGTTCTTC. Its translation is CASSRGTKWGNEQFF.

CDR3 sequence (DNA): TGTGCCAGCAGTGGCCCAAGGGTCGGGCTCAGCTACAATGAGCAGTTCTTC. The encoded protein is CASSGPRVGLSYNEQFF. V gene TRBV2 combines with J gene TRBJ2-1; D not resolved. V dropped 4 bases and J dropped 3 bases, with 19 bases sitting between them. CDR1 and CDR2 (germline): SNHLY, FYNNEI. The CDR3 loop spans 17 amino acids.

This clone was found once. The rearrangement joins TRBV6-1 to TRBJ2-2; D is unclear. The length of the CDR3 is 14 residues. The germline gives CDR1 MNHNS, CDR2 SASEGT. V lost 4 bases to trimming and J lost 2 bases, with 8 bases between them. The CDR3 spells CASSALSNTGELFF. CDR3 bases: TGTGCCAGCAGTGCCCTGAGTAACACCGGGGAGCTGTTTTTT.